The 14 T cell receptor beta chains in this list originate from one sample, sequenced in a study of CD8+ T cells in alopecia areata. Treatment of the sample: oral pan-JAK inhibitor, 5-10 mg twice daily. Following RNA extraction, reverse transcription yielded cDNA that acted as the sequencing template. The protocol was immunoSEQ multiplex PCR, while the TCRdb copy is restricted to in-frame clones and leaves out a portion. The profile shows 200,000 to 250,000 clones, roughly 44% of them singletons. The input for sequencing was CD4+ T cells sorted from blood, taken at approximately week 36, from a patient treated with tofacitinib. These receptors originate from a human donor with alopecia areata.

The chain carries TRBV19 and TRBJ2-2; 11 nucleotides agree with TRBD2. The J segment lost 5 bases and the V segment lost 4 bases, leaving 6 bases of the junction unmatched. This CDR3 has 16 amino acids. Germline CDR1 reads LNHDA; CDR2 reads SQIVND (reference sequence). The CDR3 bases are TGTGCCAGTAGTACGTTGACTAGCGGGAAGACCGGGGAGCTGTTTTTT. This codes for CASSTLTSGKTGELFF.

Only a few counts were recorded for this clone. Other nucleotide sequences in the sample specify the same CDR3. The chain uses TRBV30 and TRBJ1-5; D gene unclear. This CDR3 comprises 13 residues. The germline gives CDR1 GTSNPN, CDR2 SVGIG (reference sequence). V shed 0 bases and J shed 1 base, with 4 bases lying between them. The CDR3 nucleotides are TGTGCCTGGAGTGTCCGGAGCAATCAGCCCCAGCATTTT. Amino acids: CAWSVRSNQPQHF. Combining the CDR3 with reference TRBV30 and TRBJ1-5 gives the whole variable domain SQTIHQWPATLVQPVGSPLSLECTVEGTSNPNLYWYRQAAGRGLQLLFYSVGIGQISSEVPQNLSASRPQDRQFILSSKKLLLSDSGFYLCAWSVRSNQPQHFGDGTRLSIL.

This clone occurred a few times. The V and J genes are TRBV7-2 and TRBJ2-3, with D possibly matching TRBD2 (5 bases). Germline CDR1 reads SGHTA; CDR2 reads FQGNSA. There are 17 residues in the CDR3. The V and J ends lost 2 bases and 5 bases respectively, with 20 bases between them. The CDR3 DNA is TGTGCCAGCAGCTTACGTCCCTCTAGCCCCGCTGTAGATACGCAGTATTTT. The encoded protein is CASSLRPSSPAVDTQYF.

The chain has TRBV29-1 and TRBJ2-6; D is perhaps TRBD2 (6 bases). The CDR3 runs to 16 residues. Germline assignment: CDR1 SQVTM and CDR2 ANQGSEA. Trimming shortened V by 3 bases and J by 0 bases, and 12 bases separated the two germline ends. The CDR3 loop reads CSVDGTGLSGANVLTF. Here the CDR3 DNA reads TGCAGCGTTGATGGGACGGGACTCTCTGGGGCCAACGTCCTGACTTTC.

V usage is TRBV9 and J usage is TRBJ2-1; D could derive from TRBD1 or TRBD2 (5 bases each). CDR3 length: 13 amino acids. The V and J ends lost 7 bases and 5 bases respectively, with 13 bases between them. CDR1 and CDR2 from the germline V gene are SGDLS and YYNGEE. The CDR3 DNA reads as TGTGCCAGCGTGGGACCCAACAACAATGAGCAGTTCTTC. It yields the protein CASVGPNNNEQFF.

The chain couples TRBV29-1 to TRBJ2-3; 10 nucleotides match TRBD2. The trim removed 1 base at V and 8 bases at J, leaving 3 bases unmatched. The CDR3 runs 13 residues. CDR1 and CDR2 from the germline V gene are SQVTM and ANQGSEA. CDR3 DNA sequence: TGCAGCGTTGAAGGCGGGACTAGCGCTACGCAGTATTTT. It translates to CSVEGGTSATQYF.

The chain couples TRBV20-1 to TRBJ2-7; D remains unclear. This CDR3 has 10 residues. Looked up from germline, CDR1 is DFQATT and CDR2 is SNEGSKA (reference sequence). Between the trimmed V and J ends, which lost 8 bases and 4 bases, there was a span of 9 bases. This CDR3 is CSPRRYEQYF. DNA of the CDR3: TGCAGTCCTCGGCGGTACGAGCAGTACTTC.

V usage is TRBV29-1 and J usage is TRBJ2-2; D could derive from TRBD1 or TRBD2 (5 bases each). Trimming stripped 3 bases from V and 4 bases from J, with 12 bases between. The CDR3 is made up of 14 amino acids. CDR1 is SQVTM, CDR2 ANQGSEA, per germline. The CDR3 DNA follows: TGCAGCGTTGATCAAGGGACGGGCACCGGGGAGCTGTTTTTT. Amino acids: CSVDQGTGTGELFF.

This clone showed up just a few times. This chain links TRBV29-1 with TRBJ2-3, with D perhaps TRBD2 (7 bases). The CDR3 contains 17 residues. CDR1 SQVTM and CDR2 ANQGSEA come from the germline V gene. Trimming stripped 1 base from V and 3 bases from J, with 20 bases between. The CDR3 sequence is CSVEGPGGQPRTDTQYF. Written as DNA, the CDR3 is TGCAGCGTTGAAGGGCCGGGGGGCCAACCTAGGACAGATACGCAGTATTTT.

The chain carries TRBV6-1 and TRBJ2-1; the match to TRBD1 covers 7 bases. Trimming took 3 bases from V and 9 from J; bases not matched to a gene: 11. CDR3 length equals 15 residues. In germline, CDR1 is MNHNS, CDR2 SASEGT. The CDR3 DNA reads TGTGCCAGCAGTGAGGTGGACAGGATCGAACGTGAGCAGTTCTTC. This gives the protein CASSEVDRIEREQFF.

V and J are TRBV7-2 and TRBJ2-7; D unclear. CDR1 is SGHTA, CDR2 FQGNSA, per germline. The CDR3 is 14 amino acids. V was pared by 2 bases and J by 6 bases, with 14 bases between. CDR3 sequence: CASSLQDSKTEQYF. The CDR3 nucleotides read TGTGCCAGCAGCTTACAAGACTCCAAGACCGAGCAGTACTTC.

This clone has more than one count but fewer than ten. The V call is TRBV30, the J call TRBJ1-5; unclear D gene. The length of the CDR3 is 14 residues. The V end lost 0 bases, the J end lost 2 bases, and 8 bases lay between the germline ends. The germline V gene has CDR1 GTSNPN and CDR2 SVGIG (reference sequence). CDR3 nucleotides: TGTGCCTGGAGTGTATCTCAGGGCAATCAGCCCCAGCATTTT. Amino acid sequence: CAWSVSQGNQPQHF.

CDR3 region: CASSLIQAQETQYF. In nucleotides, the CDR3 is TGCGCCAGCAGCTTGATACAGGCCCAAGAGACCCAGTACTTC. The genes are TRBV5-1 and TRBJ2-5, with D possibly matching TRBD1 (5 bases). The CDR3 spans 14 residues. The germline V gene encodes CDR1 SGHRS and CDR2 YFSETQ. V was pared by 1 base and J by 1 base, with 8 bases between.

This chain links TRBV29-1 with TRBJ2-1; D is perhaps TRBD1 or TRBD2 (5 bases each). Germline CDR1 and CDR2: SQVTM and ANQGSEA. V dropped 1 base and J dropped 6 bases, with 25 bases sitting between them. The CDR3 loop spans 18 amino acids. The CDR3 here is CSVEAGTLPRPLVNEQFF. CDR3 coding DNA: TGCAGCGTTGAAGCCGGGACCCTACCCCGACCCCTAGTCAATGAGCAGTTCTTC.